The 30 T cell receptor beta chains reported below all come from one sample, sequenced in a study of CD8 T cells in Susac syndrome. The RNA input was roughly 0.5 to 1 ug, and it was reverse transcribed with random hexamers. TCRdb reanalysed the immunoSEQ multiplex PCR reads using MiXCR and keeps one entry per CDR3 protein. The repertoire holds approximately 200,000 distinct CDR3 sequences, with 80% to 95% as singletons. Sequencing was done on a sample of CD8+ T cells from PBMCs. These receptors were collected from a human donor with multiple sclerosis.

The chain couples TRBV4-1 to TRBJ2-5; possibly TRBD1 for D (6 bases). Germline CDR1 MGHRA, CDR2 YSYEKL. Deletions cut 4 bases from V and 4 bases from J, with 16 bases between. The CDR3 totals 15 residues. This CDR3 reads CASSPYRADGETQYF. The CDR3 coding sequence is TGCGCCAGCAGCCCATACAGGGCTGATGGAGAGACCCAGTACTTC.

V usage is TRBV3-1 and J usage is TRBJ2-1; 13 bases are shared with TRBD2. CDR1 is LGHDT, CDR2 YNNKEL, per germline (reference sequence). This CDR3 has 18 residues. Germline trimming cut 4 bases from V and 9 bases from J; bases unmatched to any gene: 15. CDR3: CASSPNSGTSGASGEQFF. CDR3 coding DNA: TGTGCCAGCAGCCCTAACTCCGGGACTAGCGGGGCGTCGGGTGAGCAGTTCTTC.

This clonotype occurred a few times. The chain links TRBV7-3 to TRBJ1-1; TRBD1 is a possible D gene (6 bases). Trimming removed 3 bases from V and 1 base from J, with 6 bases in between. The germline V gene has CDR1 SGHTA and CDR2 FQGTGA. This CDR3 is 13 amino acids long. This CDR3 is CASSLDRNTEAFF. Written as DNA, the CDR3 is TGTGCCAGCAGCTTGGACAGGAACACTGAAGCTTTCTTT.

The J gene is TRBJ2-7, the V gene TRBV19, with a tentative D call TRBD1 (6 bases). CDR3 length: 14 residues. Germline V gene data show CDR1 as LNHDA and CDR2 as SQIVND (reference sequence). Trimming took off 3 bases at V and 0 bases at J, with 9 bases between the two ends. This chain's CDR3 is CASSIGTNSYEQYF. In DNA, the CDR3 is TGTGCCAGTAGTATCGGGACAAACTCCTACGAGCAGTACTTC.

The chain carries TRBV14 and TRBJ1-2; D ambiguous. The CDR3 totals 16 residues. Trimming cost V 1 base and J 0 bases, with 12 bases left between them. Germline V lookup: CDR1 SGHDN, CDR2 FVKESK. CDR3 loop: CASSQARAPANYGYTF. For the CDR3, the DNA is TGTGCCAGCAGCCAAGCTAGGGCACCGGCTAACTATGGCTACACCTTC.

This clonotype was found a few times. The rearrangement uses TRBV24-1 and TRBJ2-1, with a possible D match to TRBD1 (5 bases). This CDR3 has 16 amino acids. V lost 3 bases to trimming and J lost 2 bases, with 13 bases between them. Germline CDR1 reads KGHDR; CDR2 reads SFDVKD. This chain's CDR3 is CATSDNGRVPYNEQFF. In DNA form, the CDR3 reads TGTGCCACCAGTGATAACGGCAGGGTCCCCTACAATGAGCAGTTCTTC.

This clonotype has just one count. The chain employs TRBV4-1 and TRBJ1-4, with D maybe TRBD1 (5 bases). Germline V lookup: CDR1 MGHRA, CDR2 YSYEKL. This CDR3 has 13 amino acids. Trimming left V 8 bases short and J 7 bases short, with 14 bases between. CDR3 sequence: CASSGEGIEKLFF. In nucleotides, the CDR3 is TGCGCCAGCTCGGGGGAGGGAATTGAAAAACTGTTTTTT.

This clonotype was recorded once. The chain links TRBV29-1 to TRBJ2-7, with a weak D call TRBD2 (6 bases). This CDR3 is built from 11 residues. Germline CDR1 reads SQVTM; CDR2 reads ANQGSEA. Trimming cost V 2 bases and J 4 bases, with 6 bases left between them. In DNA form, the CDR3 reads TGCAGCGTTGAACGGGGGTACGAGCAGTACTTC. It is translated as CSVERGYEQYF.

The chain employs TRBV9 and TRBJ2-2; TRBD1 aligns across 7 bases. Germline V gene lookup returns CDR1 SGDLS and CDR2 YYNGEE. This CDR3 comprises 12 residues. Trimming took 3 bases from V and 8 from J; bases not matched to a gene: 1. The CDR3 loop reads CASSARGGELFF. CDR3 nucleotides: TGTGCCAGCAGCGCCAGGGGGGGGGAGCTGTTTTTT.

The chain employs TRBV20-1 and TRBJ1-3; 7 bases match TRBD1. CDR1 and CDR2 from the germline V gene are DFQATT and SNEGSKA (reference sequence). The CDR3 length is 16 residues. The V gene end was trimmed by 4 bases and the J gene end by 3 bases; junction bases not matched to a gene: 12. CDR3 nucleotide sequence: TGCAGTGCTACCGGGACAGAGAGTGGGTTTGGAAACACCATATATTTT. Encoded protein: CSATGTESGFGNTIYF.

The chain combines TRBV3-1 with TRBJ1-2; maybe TRBD1 (5 bases). The germline CDR1 and CDR2 sequences are LGHDT and YNNKEL (reference sequence). CDR3 size: 14 residues. Trimming cost V 4 bases and J 3 bases, with 12 bases left between them. CDR3 amino acids: CASSPPRGDYGYTF. Here the CDR3 DNA reads TGTGCCAGCAGCCCCCCCCGGGGGGACTATGGCTACACCTTC.

V and J are TRBV5-6 and TRBJ2-3; TRBD2 agrees at 7 bases. CDR3 length equals 16 residues. V dropped 1 base and J dropped 2; count of bases not matched to a gene: 7. Germline CDR1 SGHDT, CDR2 YYEEEE. This CDR3 reads CASSLFSSGYTDTQYF. CDR3 sequence (DNA): TGTGCCAGCAGCTTGTTCTCTAGCGGTTACACAGATACGCAGTATTTT.

V and J are TRBV7-9 and TRBJ1-2; D uncertain. CDR3 size: 14 residues. V lost 2 bases and J 6 bases, leaving 13 bases between the germline ends. Per germline, CDR1 SEHNR and CDR2 FQNEAQ (reference sequence). Written as DNA, the CDR3 is TGTGCCAGCAGCTTATCGGGTACTCCTGATGGCTACACCTTC. It specifies CASSLSGTPDGYTF. The full variable domain, in which reference TRBV7-9 and TRBJ1-2 provide the parts outside the CDR3, is DTGVSQNPRHKITKRGQNVTFRCDPISEHNRLYWYRQTLGQGPEFLTYFQNEAQLEKSRLLSDRFSAERPKGSFSTLEIQRTEQGDSAMYLCASSLSGTPDGYTFGSGTRLTVV.

The chain links TRBV19 to TRBJ2-2; no reliable D call. Germline V gene sequence: CDR1 LNHDA, CDR2 SQIVND (reference sequence). This CDR3 spans 12 amino acids. V was cut by 9 bases and J by 5 bases, with 10 bases left in between. CDR3 loop: CASWVPTGELFF. The DNA of the CDR3 is TGTGCCAGCTGGGTCCCGACCGGGGAGCTGTTTTTT.

V usage is TRBV24-1 and J usage is TRBJ1-1; possibly TRBD1 for D (6 bases). The length of the CDR3 is 13 residues. V lost 1 base to trimming and J lost 10 bases, with 12 bases between them. CDR1 is KGHDR, CDR2 SFDVKD, per germline. The CDR3 bases are TGTGCCACCAGTGATTTTACAGGGAACGGAGCTTTCTTT. Encoded protein: CATSDFTGNGAFF.

The chain joins TRBV3-1 to TRBJ2-5, with 12 bases fitting TRBD2. V was pared by 5 bases and J by 5 bases, with 6 bases of the junction left unmatched. The CDR3 contains 15 residues. Per the germline V gene, CDR1 is LGHDT and CDR2 is YNNKEL (reference sequence). The CDR3 DNA is TGTGCCAGCAGCTACCGACTAGCGGGGGATGAGACCCAGTACTTC. Protein product: CASSYRLAGDETQYF.

The chain uses TRBV13 and TRBJ2-6; D is possibly TRBD2 (5 bases). The CDR3 covers 15 residues. Between the trimmed V and J ends, which lost 5 bases and 3 bases, there was a span of 11 bases. CDR1 and CDR2 (germline): PRHDT, FYEKMQ (reference sequence). CDR3 residues: CASSHRGFGANVLTF. In DNA, the CDR3 is TGTGCCAGCAGCCACCGAGGGTTTGGGGCCAACGTCCTGACTTTC.

The rearrangement joins TRBV7-9 to TRBJ1-1; D is ambiguous. The V gene's germline CDR1 is SEHNR and CDR2 FQNEAQ (reference sequence). This CDR3 region has 17 residues. The ends were cut back, 5 bases at V and 4 bases at J, with 23 bases in the middle. The CDR3 nucleotides are TGTGCCAGCAGCCCGCCAACCTCCCATGCCCGGGGCACTGAAGCTTTCTTT. It specifies CASSPPTSHARGTEAFF.

The V and J genes are TRBV12-3 or TRBV12-4 and TRBJ1-3; D ambiguous. V lost 6 bases and J 0 bases, leaving 6 bases between the germline ends. The CDR3 sequence is 13 residues long. The CDR3 region has the DNA TGTGCCAGCAGGAAAGTCTCTGGAAACACCATATATTTT. Its protein product is CASRKVSGNTIYF.

The CDR3 loop is CASSLGYSNTEAFF. CDR3 sequence (DNA): TGTGCCAGCAGCTTGGGCTACTCGAACACTGAAGCTTTCTTT. This sequence joins TRBV13 and TRBJ1-1; D call uncertain. The CDR3 is 14 amino acids. From germline, CDR1 is PRHDT and CDR2 FYEKMQ (reference sequence). V shed 3 bases and J shed 1 base, with 9 bases lying between them.

The chain carries TRBV6-7 and TRBJ2-1; the match to TRBD2 covers 8 bases. TRBV6-7 has ORF status, its function being uncertain. CDR3 size: 19 residues. Germline trimming cut 0 bases from V and 9 bases from J; bases unmatched to any gene: 19. The CDR3 region has the DNA TGTGCCAGCAGTTACTCGAGTCCGGACGGGACTAGTCTTTTTCTTGAGCAGTTCTTC. This encodes CASSYSSPDGTSLFLEQFF.

The V and J genes are TRBV6-5 and TRBJ2-5, with TRBD2 matching 9 bases. The V gene end was trimmed by 2 bases and the J gene end by 5 bases; junction bases not matched to a gene: 9. The CDR3 runs 16 residues. Germline V gene sequence: CDR1 MNHEY, CDR2 SVGAGI. The CDR3 DNA reads as TGTGCCAGCAGTTACCTAAAAGCGGGAGGAAGGGAGACCCAGTACTTC. Translated, it gives CASSYLKAGGRETQYF.

This clonotype was detected a few times. V is TRBV5-4 and J is TRBJ2-4; no firm D call. Germline CDR1 reads SGHNT; CDR2 reads YYREEE (reference sequence). With 5 bases removed from V and 7 bases from J, the gap between germline ends came to 13 bases. The CDR3 contains 13 residues. The CDR3 DNA reads as TGTGCCAGCAGACGTGGGCCTGAGAACATTCAGTACTTC. It encodes CASRRGPENIQYF.

The chain carries TRBV23-1 and TRBJ2-1; 11 bases fit TRBD2. TRBV23-1 is recorded as an ORF, its role being uncertain. V gave up 0 bases and J gave up 6 bases; unmatched junction bases: 7. The CDR3 runs to 17 residues. In nucleotides, the CDR3 is TGCGCCAGCAGTCAATCGCTACTAGCGGGAGCCCCCAATGAGCAGTTCTTC. Translating it yields CASSQSLLAGAPNEQFF.

The CDR3 DNA is TGCAGTGCTAGGGATGGGGCTTTCTACGAGCAGTACTTC. It yields the protein CSARDGAFYEQYF. The genes are TRBV20-1 and TRBJ2-7, with D possibly being TRBD1 (5 bases). The germline gives CDR1 DFQATT, CDR2 SNEGSKA (reference sequence). Trimming removed 3 bases at V and 3 bases at J, with 12 bases between. The CDR3 runs to 13 residues.

This chain joins TRBV5-4 and TRBJ2-3, with D unresolved. CDR1 and CDR2 from the germline V gene are SGHNT and YYREEE (reference sequence). Deletions cut 1 base from V and 0 bases from J, with 9 bases between. CDR3 length: 15 amino acids. The CDR3: CASSLRPASTDTQYF. DNA for the CDR3: TGTGCCAGCAGCTTGAGGCCAGCTAGCACAGATACGCAGTATTTT.

Here the CDR3 DNA reads TGTGCCAGCAGCTTAGGGTCTAGCGGGGTTTCCTACGAGCAGTACTTC. This gives the protein CASSLGSSGVSYEQYF. The V and J genes are TRBV13 and TRBJ2-7; 9 bases map to TRBD2. The CDR3 has 16 residues. Germline V gene lookup returns CDR1 PRHDT and CDR2 FYEKMQ (reference sequence). Losses at the gene ends were 0 bases for V and 1 base for J; bases not matched to a gene: 4.

The chain links TRBV4-3 to TRBJ2-5; D remains ambiguous. The germline V gene encodes CDR1 LGHNA and CDR2 YSLEER. Trimming stripped 0 bases from V and 2 bases from J, with 4 bases between. The CDR3 loop spans 13 amino acids. CDR3 in DNA: TGCGCCAGCAGCCAAGATGGGCAAGAGACCCAGTACTTC. The encoded protein is CASSQDGQETQYF.

This sequence joins TRBV6-5 and TRBJ2-3; 8 bases are shared with TRBD1. Trimming cost V 6 bases and J 2 bases; bases outside gene matches: 4. The length of the CDR3 is 14 residues. The germline CDR1 and CDR2 sequences are MNHEY and SVGAGI. The CDR3 nucleotides are TGTGCCAGCAGACTGGACAGGGACACAGATACGCAGTATTTT. Its protein product is CASRLDRDTDTQYF.

The V gene is TRBV29-1, the J gene TRBJ1-1, with D unresolved. Germline V gene data show CDR1 as SQVTM and CDR2 as ANQGSEA. V lost 4 bases and J lost 2, with 11 bases in between. The CDR3 has 13 residues. The CDR3 coding sequence is TGCAGCGTTGGCCTTCGGGAAAACACTGAAGCTTTCTTT. Its translation is CSVGLRENTEAFF.